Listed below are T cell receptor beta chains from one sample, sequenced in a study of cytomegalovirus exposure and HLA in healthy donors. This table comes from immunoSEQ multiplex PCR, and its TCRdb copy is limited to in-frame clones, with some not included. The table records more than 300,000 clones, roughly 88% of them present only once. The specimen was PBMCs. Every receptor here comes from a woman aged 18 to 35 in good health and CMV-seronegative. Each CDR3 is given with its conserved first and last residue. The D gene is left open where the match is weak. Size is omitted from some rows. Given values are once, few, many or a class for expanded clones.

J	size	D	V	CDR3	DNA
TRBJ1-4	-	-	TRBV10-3	CAISVGQGKGPQKLFF	TGTGCCATCAGTGTAGGTCAGGGAAAAGGTCCACAAAAACTGTTTTTT
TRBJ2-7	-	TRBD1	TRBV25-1	CASSEYGTGVLSSYEQYF	TGTGCCAGCAGTGAATATGGGACAGGTGTTTTGAGCTCCTACGAGCAGTACTTC
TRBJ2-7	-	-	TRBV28	CASTTGQAVDEQYF	TGTGCCAGCACCACAGGCCAGGCCGTGGACGAGCAGTACTTC
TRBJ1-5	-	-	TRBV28	CASSLPGGYSNQPQHF	TGTGCCAGCAGCCTCCCCGGGGGATATAGCAATCAGCCCCAGCATTTT
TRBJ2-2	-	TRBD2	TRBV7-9	CASSLVGGANTGELFF	TGTGCCAGCAGCTTAGTCGGGGGGGCGAACACCGGGGAGCTGTTTTTT
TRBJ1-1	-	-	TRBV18	CASSPDEGNTEAFF	TGTGCCAGCTCACCGGACGAGGGGAACACTGAAGCTTTCTTT
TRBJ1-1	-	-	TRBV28	CASSNRQNTEAFF	TGTGCCAGCAGCAATAGACAGAACACTGAAGCTTTCTTT
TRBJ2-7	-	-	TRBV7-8	CASSLAGREGDEQYF	TGTGCCAGCAGCTTAGCGGGGCGGGAAGGGGACGAGCAGTACTTC
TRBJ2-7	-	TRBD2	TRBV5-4	CASSSGTNSREQYF	TGTGCCAGCAGCTCCGGGACTAACTCTCGCGAGCAGTACTTC
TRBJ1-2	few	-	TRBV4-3	CASSQDLLAQGNNYGYTF	TGCGCCAGCAGCCAAGATCTATTGGCGCAGGGGAACAACTATGGCTACACCTTC
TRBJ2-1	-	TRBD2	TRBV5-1	CASSLAGTSRNDEQFF	TGCGCCAGCAGCTTGGCGGGGACTAGCCGGAATGACGAGCAGTTCTTC
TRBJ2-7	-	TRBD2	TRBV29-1	CSVTLAGESYEQYF	TGCAGCGTGACGCTAGCGGGAGAATCTTACGAGCAGTACTTC
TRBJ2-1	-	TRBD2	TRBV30	CAWSGLAGDEQFF	TGTGCCTGGAGTGGGCTAGCGGGAGATGAGCAGTTCTTC
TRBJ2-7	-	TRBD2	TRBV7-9	CASSLLGTSGRKFEQYF	TGTGCCAGCAGCTTATTAGGGACTAGCGGGAGAAAGTTCGAGCAGTACTTC
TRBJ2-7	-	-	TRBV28	CASKLTGYEQYF	TGTGCCAGCAAACTCACAGGGTACGAGCAGTACTTC